The table lists the clone carrying this TCR beta chain with a few counts. Original data processing: The authors estimated nucleated cell counts from reference gene primer amplification. Clones were read by immunoSEQ multiplex PCR, and TCRdb kept only the in-frame ones, dropping some. That table gives V, J and clone size, and the DNA gave D and trimming. Among some 110,000 clones listed, under 80% were seen once. This sample stems from a study of blood T cell repertoires in COVID-19. On the study more broadly: Some COVID-19 samples were acute and others convalescent; all came from the United States, Italy and Spain. PBMCs, B-cell-depleted T cells, or T cells provided the cDNA or gDNA that made up the material.

The CDR3 is 18 residues long. Germline lookup yields CDR1 SGHAT and CDR2 FQNNGV. The ends lost 3 bases at V and 6 bases at J; junction bases unmatched: 16. The rearrangement joins TRBV11-2 to TRBJ1-3, with 8 bases matching TRBD1. This receptor was obtained from a woman in her 70s with acute or convalescent COVID-19. The sequenced sample consisted of peripheral blood. The DNA for the CDR3 is TGTGCCAGCAGCTTGAGGGGAGCCCAGGACAGGGCGGAAAACACCATATATTTT. Translated, it gives CASSLRGAQDRAENTIYF.